This T cell receptor beta chain derives from a study of tumor and adjacent non-tumor tissue in lung cancer. This clonotype occurred many times. The template was RNA from unsorted bulk tissue. More than 3 cm separated this lung sample from the edge of the tumor. Trimming left V 8 bases short and J 2 bases short, with 15 bases between. Germline V CDR1 and CDR2: SGHAT, FQNNGV. The CDR3 has 15 residues. The library came from three nested PCR rounds adapted from ARM-PCR protocols. MiXCR, run by TCRdb on the multiplex PCR reads, gives a single entry per CDR3 protein. The sample lists 47,000 or so distinct CDR3 sequences, less than 70% occurring once.

Sequenced: distant non-tumor lung tissue. This clonotype was obtained from a woman aged 70-85 years with non-small cell lung cancer. The chain has TRBV11-2 and TRBJ2-2; D call uncertain. CDR3 sequence (DNA): TGTGCCAGCCCCCTCGGGCAGGAAAACACCGGGGAGCTGTTTTTT. Translation gives CASPLGQENTGELFF.